The source of this T cell receptor beta chain is a study of T cell changes during pregnancy in multiple sclerosis (dated by TCRdb to 2018 to 2020). Background on the whole study: In women with multiple sclerosis, the researchers looked at how the T cell repertoire shifted as pregnancy progressed.

Library preparation used the immunoSEQ multiplex PCR assay. This immuneACCESS table, as held by TCRdb, lists in-frame sequences with V and J called but not all clones. Of the missing ones, under half trace to an unresolved V gene in checked studies; the others have no known cause. Present in this sample are around 75,000 clones, more than 85% of which were seen just once. Jointly, the top ten make up roughly 0.29% of the sample. In the case of this clone: Its specific antigen is unknown. No much larger clone is present one base from it, and per-base qualities are unavailable.

Reading the germline V gene gives CDR1 SQVTM and CDR2 ANQGSEA. From the cysteine up to the phenylalanine, the CDR3 has a length of 13 residues. Only the CDR3 DNA is retained, 39 bases long and in frame from the first base. The junction shows trimming of 4 bases on V and 7 bases on J, and the gene matches do not reach 7 bases of it. The material was CD4+ T cells from peripheral blood mononuclear cells, obtained in the third trimester of pregnancy. This sequence originates from a female donor in good health, enrolled as a control in a pregnancy study. The sequence is built from TRBV29-1 and TRBJ1-5; 7 bases in the middle match TRBD1. The CDR3 sequence is CSVAPGGEQPQHF. DNA sequence: TGCAGCGTTGCCCCAGGGGGAGAGCAGCCCCAGCATTTT.